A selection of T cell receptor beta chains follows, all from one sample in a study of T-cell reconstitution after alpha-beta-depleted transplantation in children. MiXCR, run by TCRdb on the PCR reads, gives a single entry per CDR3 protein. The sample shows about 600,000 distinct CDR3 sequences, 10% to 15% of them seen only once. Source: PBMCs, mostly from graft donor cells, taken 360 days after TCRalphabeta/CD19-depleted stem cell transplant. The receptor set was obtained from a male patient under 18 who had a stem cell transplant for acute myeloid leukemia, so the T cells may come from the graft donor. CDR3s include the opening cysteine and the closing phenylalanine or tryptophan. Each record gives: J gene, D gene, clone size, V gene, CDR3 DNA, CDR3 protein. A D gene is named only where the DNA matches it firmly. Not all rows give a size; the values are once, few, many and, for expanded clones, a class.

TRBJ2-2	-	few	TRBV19	TGTGCCAGTAGTACTCGCCCCGTCGGGGAGCTGTTTTTT	CASSTRPVGELFF
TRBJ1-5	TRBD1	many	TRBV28	TGTGCCAGCAGTTCGGGACAGGCCCGTGTAGGGAATCAGCCCCAGCATTTT	CASSSGQARVGNQPQHF
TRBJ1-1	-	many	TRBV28	TGTGCCAGCAGTTTATACAAGGTAATGAACACTGAAGCTTTCTTT	CASSLYKVMNTEAFF
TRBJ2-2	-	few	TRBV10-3	TGTGCCATCAGTGTGACGAGCGGAGCCTCGAACACCGGGGAGCTGTTTTTT	CAISVTSGASNTGELFF
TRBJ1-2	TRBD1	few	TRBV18	TGTGCCAGCTCCAGGACAGGGTGGCCCCATGGCTACACCTTC	CASSRTGWPHGYTF
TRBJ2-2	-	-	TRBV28	TGTGCCAGCAGTTTTAGGCCTAGCGTACCGAACACCGGGGAGCTGTTTTTT	CASSFRPSVPNTGELFF
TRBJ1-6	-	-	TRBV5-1	TGCGCCAGCTGGCCGGGACTCACTCCGAGCTCCTATAATTCACCCCTCCACTTT	CASWPGLTPSSYNSPLHF
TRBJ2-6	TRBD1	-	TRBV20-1	TGCAGTGCTAAAAGCCCCGGGACAGGCTTCTCTGGGGCCAACGTCCTGACTTTC	CSAKSPGTGFSGANVLTF
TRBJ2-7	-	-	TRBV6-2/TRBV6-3	TGTGCCAGCAGTTTGAGTCAGGAGCAGTACTTC	CASSLSQEQYF
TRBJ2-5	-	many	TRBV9	TGTGCCAGCAGCACCGGACTCAAAGAGACCCAGTACTTC	CASSTGLKETQYF
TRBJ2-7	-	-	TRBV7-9	TGTGCCAGCGGACGTCAGGGGCACGAGCAGTACTTC	CASGRQGHEQYF
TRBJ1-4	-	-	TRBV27	TGTGCCAGCAGCCCAACTGGCGGAAAACTGTTTTTT	CASSPTGGKLFF
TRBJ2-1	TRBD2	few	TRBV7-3	TGTGCCAGCAGCTCGTTAGCGGGAGGCCCTTCCCGTCCCAATGAGCAGTTCTTC	CASSSLAGGPSRPNEQFF
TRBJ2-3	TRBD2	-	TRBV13	TGTGCCAGCAGCCACGGGAGGCATACGCAGTATTTT	CASSHGRHTQYF
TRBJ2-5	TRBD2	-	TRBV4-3	TGCGCCAGCAGCCAACTGAGCGGGAGGGCCCAAGAGACCCAGTACTTC	CASSQLSGRAQETQYF
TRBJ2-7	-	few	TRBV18	TGTGCCAGCTCACCGCTCCCGGGACGGTCCTACGAGCAGTACTTC	CASSPLPGRSYEQYF
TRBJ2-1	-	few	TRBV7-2	TGTGCCAGCAGCTTATCCGGGCTTCGAGAGTTCTTC	CASSLSGLREFF
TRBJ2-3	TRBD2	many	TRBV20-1	TGCAGTGCTAGTTCCCTAGCGGGAGTCGCAGATACGCAGTATTTT	CSASSLAGVADTQYF
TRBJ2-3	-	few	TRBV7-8	TGTGCCAGCAGCCCGTCGACCCTCGGGACCGCCTCGCCCATTACGCAGTATTTT	CASSPSTLGTASPITQYF
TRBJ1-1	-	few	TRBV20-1	TGCAGTGCTATTAGTAGAGGGGTAAGCACTGAAGCTTTCTTT	CSAISRGVSTEAFF
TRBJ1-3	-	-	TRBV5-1	TGCGCCAGCAGCTTGGGTGGGTCCCTCTCTGGAAACACCATATATTTT	CASSLGGSLSGNTIYF
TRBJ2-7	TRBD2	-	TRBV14	TGTGCCAGCAGCCAAGGGCTTACTAGCGGGAGGTACGAGCAGTACTTC	CASSQGLTSGRYEQYF
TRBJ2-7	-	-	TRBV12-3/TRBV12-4	TGTGCCAGCAGTAAGACCTCGACTATAGACGAGCAGTACTTC	CASSKTSTIDEQYF
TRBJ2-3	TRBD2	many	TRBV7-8	TGTGCCAGCAGCTTCAGTGGAGCGGGAGGAACAGATACGCAGTATTTT	CASSFSGAGGTDTQYF
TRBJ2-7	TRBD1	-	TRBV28	TGTGCCAGCACTCCCATAGGGACAGGGAGAAGCGAGCAGTACTTC	CASTPIGTGRSEQYF
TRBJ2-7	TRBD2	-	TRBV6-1	TGTGCCACCTCTCGCGGGAGGGTCAACTACGAGCAGTACTTC	CATSRGRVNYEQYF
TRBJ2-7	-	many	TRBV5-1	TGCGCCAGCAGCTTTTTCAGACAAAAAGGACTCGGGGAGCAGTACTTC	CASSFFRQKGLGEQYF
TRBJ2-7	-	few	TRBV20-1	TGCAGTGCTAGAGGACGGGTCTACGAGCAGTACTTC	CSARGRVYEQYF
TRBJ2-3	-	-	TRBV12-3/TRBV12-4	TGTGCCAGCACCGTGGCAGGCTCTAGCACAGATACGCAGTATTTT	CASTVAGSSTDTQYF
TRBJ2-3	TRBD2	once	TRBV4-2	TGTGCCAGCAGCCAGTCTAGCGGGACCGAAGCAGATACGCAGTATTTT	CASSQSSGTEADTQYF
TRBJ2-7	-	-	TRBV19	TGTGCCAGTAGTATAGGCCCCTCGTGGGCAGGGTGGGTCCACGAGCAGTACTTC	CASSIGPSWAGWVHEQYF
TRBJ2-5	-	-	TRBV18	TGTGCCAGCACACGAGTACCCCCCGCCTCCCAAGAGACCCAGTACTTC	CASTRVPPASQETQYF
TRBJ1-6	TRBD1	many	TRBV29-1	TGCAGCGCGACAGACAGGGGCAGTTCACCCCTCCACTTT	CSATDRGSSPLHF
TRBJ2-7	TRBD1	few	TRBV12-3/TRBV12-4	TGTGCCAGCAGTGGACAGGCGATGGAGGAGCAGTACTTC	CASSGQAMEEQYF
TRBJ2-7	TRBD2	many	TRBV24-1	TGTGCCACCAGTGATTTCAGCCGGACTAGCGGCTACTACGAGCAGTACTTC	CATSDFSRTSGYYEQYF
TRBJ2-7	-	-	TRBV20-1	TGCAGTGCTAGAGATCGGGGAAAAGGGGAAATATACGAGCAGTACTTC	CSARDRGKGEIYEQYF
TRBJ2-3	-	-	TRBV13	TGTGCCAGCAGCCGAAAATTAGCGGTGGAAGGTACGCAGTATTTT	CASSRKLAVEGTQYF
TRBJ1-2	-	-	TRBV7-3	TGTGCCAGCAGCAGTCCAGGGTATGGCTACACCTTC	CASSSPGYGYTF
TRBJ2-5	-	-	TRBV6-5	TGTGCCAGCAGTTACTCGAGAGTCGGTGAGACCCAGTACTTC	CASSYSRVGETQYF
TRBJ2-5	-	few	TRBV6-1	TGTGCCAGCAGCCTAATAAGGGGGAAGGGGGAGACCCAGTACTTC	CASSLIRGKGETQYF
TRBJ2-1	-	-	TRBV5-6	TGTGCCAGCAGACCCCGATCCTACAATGAGCAGTTCTTC	CASRPRSYNEQFF
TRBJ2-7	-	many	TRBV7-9	TGTGCCAGCAGCTTTGTTGGAGGCGTACCGTCCTACGAGCAGTACTTC	CASSFVGGVPSYEQYF
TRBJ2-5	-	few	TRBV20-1	TGCAGTGCACACGACACGATACAAGAGACCCAGTACTTC	CSAHDTIQETQYF
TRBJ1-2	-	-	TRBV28	TGTGCCACCAACCTTCAGGGGAGCTATGGCTACACCTTC	CATNLQGSYGYTF
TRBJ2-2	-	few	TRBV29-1	TGCAGCGTCGAACGGGCAGGGAGGAACACCGGGGAGCTGTTTTTT	CSVERAGRNTGELFF
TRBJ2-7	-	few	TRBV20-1	TGCAGTGCTAGCGCCCTCCAGGGCAGCCCCTACGAGCAGTACTTC	CSASALQGSPYEQYF
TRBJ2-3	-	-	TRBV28	TGTGCCAGCAGTCCCGGACAGTTCACAGATACGCAGTATTTT	CASSPGQFTDTQYF